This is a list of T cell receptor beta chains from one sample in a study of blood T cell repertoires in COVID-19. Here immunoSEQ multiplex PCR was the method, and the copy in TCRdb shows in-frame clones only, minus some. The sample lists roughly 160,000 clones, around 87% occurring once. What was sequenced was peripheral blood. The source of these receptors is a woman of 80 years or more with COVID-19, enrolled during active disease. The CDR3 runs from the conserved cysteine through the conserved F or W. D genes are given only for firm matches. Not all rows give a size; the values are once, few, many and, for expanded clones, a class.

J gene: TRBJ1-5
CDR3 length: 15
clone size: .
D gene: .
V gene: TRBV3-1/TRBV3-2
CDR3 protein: CASSQGRAGNQPQHF
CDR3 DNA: TGTGCCAGCAGCCAAGGACGGGCGGGTAATCAGCCCCAGCATTTT

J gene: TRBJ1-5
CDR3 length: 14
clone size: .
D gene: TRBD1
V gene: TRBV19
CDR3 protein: CASQKGQNNQPQHF
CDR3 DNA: TGTGCCAGCCAAAAGGGACAGAACAATCAGCCCCAGCATTTT

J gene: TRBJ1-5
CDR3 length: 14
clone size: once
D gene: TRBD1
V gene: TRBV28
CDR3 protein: CASSLTGGVQPQHF
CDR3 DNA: TGTGCCAGCAGTTTGACAGGGGGAGTCCAGCCCCAGCATTTT

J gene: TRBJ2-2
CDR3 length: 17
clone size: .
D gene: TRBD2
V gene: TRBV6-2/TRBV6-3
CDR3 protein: CASSYWGLAGSTGELFF
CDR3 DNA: TGTGCCAGCAGTTACTGGGGACTAGCGGGATCCACCGGGGAGCTGTTTTTT

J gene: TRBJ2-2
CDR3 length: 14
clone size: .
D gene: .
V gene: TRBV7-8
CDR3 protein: CASSLVGGGGELFF
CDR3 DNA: TGTGCCAGCAGCTTAGTGGGAGGGGGCGGGGAGCTGTTTTTT

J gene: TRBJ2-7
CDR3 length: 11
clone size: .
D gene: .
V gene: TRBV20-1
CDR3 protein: CSARSGVEQYF
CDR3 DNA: TGCAGTGCTAGGAGCGGAGTCGAGCAGTACTTC

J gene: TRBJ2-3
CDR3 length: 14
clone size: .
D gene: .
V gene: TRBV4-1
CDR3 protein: CASSVGGVTDTQYF
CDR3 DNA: TGCGCCAGCAGCGTAGGGGGGGTCACAGATACGCAGTATTTT

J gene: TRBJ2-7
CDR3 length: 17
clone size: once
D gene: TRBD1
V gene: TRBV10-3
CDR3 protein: CAISDPASGTGIYEQYF
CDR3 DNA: TGTGCCATCAGTGACCCCGCTTCCGGGACAGGGATCTACGAGCAGTACTTC

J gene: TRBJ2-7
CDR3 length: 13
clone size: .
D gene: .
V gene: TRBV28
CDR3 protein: CASSFYQGGEQYF
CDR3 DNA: TGTGCCAGCAGCTTCTACCAGGGGGGCGAGCAGTACTTC

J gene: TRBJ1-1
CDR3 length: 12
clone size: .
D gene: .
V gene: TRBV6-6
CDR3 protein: CASSRGGTEAFF
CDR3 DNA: TGTGCCAGCAGCCGCGGCGGCACTGAAGCTTTCTTT

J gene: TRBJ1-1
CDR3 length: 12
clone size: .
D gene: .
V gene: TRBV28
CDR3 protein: CASRGRGTEAFF
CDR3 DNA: TGTGCCAGCAGAGGCAGGGGCACTGAAGCTTTCTTT

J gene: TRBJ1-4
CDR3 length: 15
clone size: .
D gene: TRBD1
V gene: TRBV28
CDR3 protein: CASSQRGQGSEKLFF
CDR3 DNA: TGTGCCAGCAGTCAGCGGGGACAGGGAAGTGAAAAACTGTTTTTT

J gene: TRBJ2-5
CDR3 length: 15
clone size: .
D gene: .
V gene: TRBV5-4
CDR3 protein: CASSFKRSYQETQYF
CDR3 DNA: TGTGCCAGCAGCTTTAAGCGATCGTACCAAGAGACCCAGTACTTC

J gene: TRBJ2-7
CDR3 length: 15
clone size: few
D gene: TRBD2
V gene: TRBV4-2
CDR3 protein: CASSQDRGEGREQYF
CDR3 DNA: TGTGCCAGCAGCCAAGATCGGGGGGAGGGCCGCGAGCAGTACTTC

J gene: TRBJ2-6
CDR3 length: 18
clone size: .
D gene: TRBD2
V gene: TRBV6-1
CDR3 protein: CASSGGGDEKGRANVLTF
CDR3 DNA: TGTGCCAGCAGTGGGGGAGGGGACGAAAAAGGCAGGGCCAACGTCCTGACTTTC

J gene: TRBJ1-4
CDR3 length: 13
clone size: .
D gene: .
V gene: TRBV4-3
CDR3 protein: CASSQNYQEKLFF
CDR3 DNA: TGCGCCAGCAGCCAAAATTACCAGGAAAAACTGTTTTTT

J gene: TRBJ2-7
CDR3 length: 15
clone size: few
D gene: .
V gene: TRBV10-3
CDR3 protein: CAISEMLTPGSEQYF
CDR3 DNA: TGTGCCATCAGTGAGATGTTGACTCCCGGCAGCGAGCAGTACTTC

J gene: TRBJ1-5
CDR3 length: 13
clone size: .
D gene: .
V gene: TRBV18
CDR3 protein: CASSQGEDQPQHF
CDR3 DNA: TGTGCCAGCTCACAGGGGGAAGATCAGCCCCAGCATTTT

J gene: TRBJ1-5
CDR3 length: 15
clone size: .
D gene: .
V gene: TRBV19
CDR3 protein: CASRRSKYSNQPQHF
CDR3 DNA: TGTGCCAGTAGACGGAGCAAGTATAGCAATCAGCCCCAGCATTTT

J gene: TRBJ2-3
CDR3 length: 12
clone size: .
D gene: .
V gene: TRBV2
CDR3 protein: CASSSQGDTQYF
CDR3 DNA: TGTGCCAGCAGTTCACAGGGAGATACGCAGTATTTT

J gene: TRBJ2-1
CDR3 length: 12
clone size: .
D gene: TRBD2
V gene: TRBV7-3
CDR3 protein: CASSSLAGVQFF
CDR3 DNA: TGTGCCAGCAGCTCGCTAGCGGGAGTACAGTTCTTC

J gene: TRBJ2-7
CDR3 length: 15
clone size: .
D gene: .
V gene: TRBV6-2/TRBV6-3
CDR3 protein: CASSYSYLGSYEQYF
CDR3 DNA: TGTGCCAGCAGTTACTCCTACCTAGGATCCTACGAGCAGTACTTC

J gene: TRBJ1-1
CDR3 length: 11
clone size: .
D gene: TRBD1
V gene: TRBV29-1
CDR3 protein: CSVDRGPAAFF
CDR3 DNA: TGCAGCGTTGATAGGGGGCCCGCGGCTTTCTTT

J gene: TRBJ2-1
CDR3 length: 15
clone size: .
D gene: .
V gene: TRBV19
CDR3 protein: CASSIRPGAYNEQFF
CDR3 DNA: TGTGCCAGTAGTATCAGACCAGGGGCCTACAATGAGCAGTTCTTC

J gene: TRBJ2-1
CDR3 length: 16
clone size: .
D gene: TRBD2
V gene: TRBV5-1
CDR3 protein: CASSLVAGASYNEQFF
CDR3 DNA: TGCGCCAGCAGTTTAGTAGCGGGAGCCTCCTACAATGAGCAGTTCTTC

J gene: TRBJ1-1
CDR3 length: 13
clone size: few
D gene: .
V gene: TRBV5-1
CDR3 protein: CASSLASNTEAFF
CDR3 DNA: TGCGCCAGCAGCTTGGCCTCGAACACTGAAGCTTTCTTT

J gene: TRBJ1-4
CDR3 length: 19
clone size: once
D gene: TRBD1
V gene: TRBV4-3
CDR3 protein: CASSQDRTGRGAINEKLFF
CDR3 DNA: TGCGCCAGCAGCCAAGATAGGACAGGACGTGGTGCGATTAATGAAAAACTGTTTTTT

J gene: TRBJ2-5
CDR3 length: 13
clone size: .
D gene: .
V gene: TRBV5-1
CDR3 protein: CASSEDNQETQYF
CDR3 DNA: TGCGCCAGCAGTGAGGACAACCAAGAGACCCAGTACTTC

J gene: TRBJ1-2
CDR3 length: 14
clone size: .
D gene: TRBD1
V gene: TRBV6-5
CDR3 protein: CASSPGSGGYGYTF
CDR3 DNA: TGTGCCAGCAGCCCGGGATCAGGGGGCTATGGCTACACCTTC

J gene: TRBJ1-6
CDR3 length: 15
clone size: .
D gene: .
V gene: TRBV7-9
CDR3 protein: CASSPLDRPNSPLHF
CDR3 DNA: TGTGCCAGCAGCCCCCTCGACAGACCAAATTCACCCCTCCACTTT

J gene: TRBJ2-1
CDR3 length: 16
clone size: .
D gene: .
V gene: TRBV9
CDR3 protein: CASSVAGASIDNEQFF
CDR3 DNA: TGTGCCAGCAGCGTAGCAGGTGCTAGCATCGACAATGAGCAGTTCTTC

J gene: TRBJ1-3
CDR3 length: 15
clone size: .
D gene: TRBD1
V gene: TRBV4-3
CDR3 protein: CASSLATGPGNTIYF
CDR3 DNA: TGCGCCAGCAGCCTCGCGACAGGGCCTGGAAACACCATATATTTT

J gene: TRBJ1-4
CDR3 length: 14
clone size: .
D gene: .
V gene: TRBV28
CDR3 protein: CASTRGSGNEKLFF
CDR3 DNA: TGTGCCAGCACCCGGGGTTCGGGAAATGAAAAACTGTTTTTT

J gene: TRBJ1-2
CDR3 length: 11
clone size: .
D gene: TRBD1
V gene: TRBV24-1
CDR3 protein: CAAGTGYGYTF
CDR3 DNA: TGTGCCGCCGGGACAGGCTATGGCTACACCTTC

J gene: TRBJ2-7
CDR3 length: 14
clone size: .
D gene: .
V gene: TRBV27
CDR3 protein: CASSLVRGTYEQYF
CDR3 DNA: TGTGCCAGCAGTTTGGTTCGGGGAACCTACGAGCAGTACTTC

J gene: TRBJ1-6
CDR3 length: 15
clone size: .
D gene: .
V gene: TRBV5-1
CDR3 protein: CASSLDLPVNSPLHF
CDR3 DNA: TGCGCCAGCAGCTTGGATTTACCGGTTAATTCACCCCTCCACTTT

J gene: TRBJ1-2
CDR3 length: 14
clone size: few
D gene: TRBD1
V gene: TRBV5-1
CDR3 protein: CASSLETGLDGYTF
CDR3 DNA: TGCGCCAGCAGCTTGGAGACAGGGTTAGATGGCTACACCTTC

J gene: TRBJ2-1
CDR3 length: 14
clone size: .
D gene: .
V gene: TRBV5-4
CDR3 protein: CASSSPGIANEQFF
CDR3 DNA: TGTGCCAGCAGCTCACCGGGGATAGCCAATGAGCAGTTCTTC

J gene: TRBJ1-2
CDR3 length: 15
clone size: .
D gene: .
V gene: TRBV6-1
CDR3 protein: CASSESPTVGYGYTF
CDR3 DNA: TGTGCCAGCAGTGAAAGCCCGACAGTAGGCTATGGCTACACCTTC

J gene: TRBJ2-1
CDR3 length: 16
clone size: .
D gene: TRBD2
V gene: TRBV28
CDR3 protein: CASSRASGRAYNEQFF
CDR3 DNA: TGTGCCAGCAGCCGTGCTAGCGGGAGGGCCTACAATGAGCAGTTCTTC

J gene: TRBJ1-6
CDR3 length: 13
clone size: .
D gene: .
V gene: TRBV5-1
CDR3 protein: CASSPEQNSPLHF
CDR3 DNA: TGCGCCAGCAGCCCCGAACAAAATTCACCCCTCCACTTT

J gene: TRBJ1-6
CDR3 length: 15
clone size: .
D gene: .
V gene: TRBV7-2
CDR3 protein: CASSLEPRNNSPLHF
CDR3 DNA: TGTGCCAGCAGCTTAGAGCCGAGAAATAATTCACCCCTCCACTTT

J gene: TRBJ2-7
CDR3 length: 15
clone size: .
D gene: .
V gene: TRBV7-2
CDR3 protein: CASSLLRTVSYEQYF
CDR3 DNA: TGTGCCAGCAGCCTCCTCCGGACAGTTTCCTACGAGCAGTACTTC

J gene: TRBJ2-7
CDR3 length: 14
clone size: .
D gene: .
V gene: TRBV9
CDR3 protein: CASSPDSLTYEQYF
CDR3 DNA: TGTGCCAGCAGCCCCGACAGTCTAACCTACGAGCAGTACTTC

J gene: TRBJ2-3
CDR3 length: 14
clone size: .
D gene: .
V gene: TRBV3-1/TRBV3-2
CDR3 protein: CASSLGGTTDTQYF
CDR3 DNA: TGTGCCAGCAGTTTAGGGGGAACCACAGATACGCAGTATTTT

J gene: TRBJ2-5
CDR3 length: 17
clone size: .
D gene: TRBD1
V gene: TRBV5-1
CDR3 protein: CASSSHYRGTSQETQYF
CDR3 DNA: TGCGCCAGCAGTTCCCATTACAGGGGTACTTCCCAAGAGACCCAGTACTTC

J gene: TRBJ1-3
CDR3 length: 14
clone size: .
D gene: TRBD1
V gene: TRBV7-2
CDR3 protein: CASSLQGAGNTIYF
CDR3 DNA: TGTGCCAGCAGCCTACAGGGGGCGGGAAACACCATATATTTT

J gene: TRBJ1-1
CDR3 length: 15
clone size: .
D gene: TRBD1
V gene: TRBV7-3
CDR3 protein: CASSFGTGANTEAFF
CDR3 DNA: TGTGCCAGCAGCTTCGGTACAGGGGCGAACACTGAAGCTTTCTTT